The T cell receptor (beta chain) described here comes from a study of vaccination effects on CD4 cells after COVID-19. Repertoires were generated with immunoSEQ multiplex PCR, while TCRdb's copy carries only in-frame clones and drops some. The sample holds tens of thousands of clones; roughly 70% are singletons and the top ten take approximately 4%. V trimming: 5 bases; J trimming: 10 bases; junction bases outside the gene matches: 14. The CDR3 totals 16 residues. CDR1 is KGHDR, CDR2 SFDVKD, per germline. Antigen-specific CD4+ T cell clonotypes were called by their expansion after viral peptide-pool culture in ViraFEST. Culture lasted 10 days before CD4+ T cell isolation. Nobody among the vaccine recipients had prior SARS-CoV-2 infection (nucleocapsid antibodies were negative). A few million PBMC per well received 10 IU/ml IL-2 and around 9.8 ug/ml peptides in culture. Turning to this clone: Its matching antigen is unknown.

General study points: Late post-vaccination samples showed marked contraction of infection- and vaccine-induced clones.

The chain couples TRBV24-1 to TRBJ2-1; TRBD2 matches at 9 bases. The input for sequencing was CD4+ T cells from PBMCs cultured with HCoV-OC43 spike peptides, taken before COVID-19 vaccination. Subset of the sample: HCoV-OC43 spike overlapping peptide pool stimulation. The source of this sequence is a human donor who received a COVID-19 vaccine. The CDR3 spells CATSVESGGRFNEQFF. The CDR3 nucleotides read TGTGCCACCAGTGTCGAAAGCGGGGGGCGGTTCAACGAGCAGTTCTTC.